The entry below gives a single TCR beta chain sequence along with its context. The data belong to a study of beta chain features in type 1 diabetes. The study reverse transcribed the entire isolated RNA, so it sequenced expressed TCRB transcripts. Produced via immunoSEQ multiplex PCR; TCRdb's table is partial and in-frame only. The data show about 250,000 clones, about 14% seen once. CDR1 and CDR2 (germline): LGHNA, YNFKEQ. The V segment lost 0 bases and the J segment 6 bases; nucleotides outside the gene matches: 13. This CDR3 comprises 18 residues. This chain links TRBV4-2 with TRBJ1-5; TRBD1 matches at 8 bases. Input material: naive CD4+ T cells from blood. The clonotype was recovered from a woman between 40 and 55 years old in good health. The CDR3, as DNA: TGTGCCAGCAGCCAAGACGGCTGGGCAGGGGGCGCGGGTCAGCCCCAGCATTTT. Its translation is CASSQDGWAGGAGQPQHF.